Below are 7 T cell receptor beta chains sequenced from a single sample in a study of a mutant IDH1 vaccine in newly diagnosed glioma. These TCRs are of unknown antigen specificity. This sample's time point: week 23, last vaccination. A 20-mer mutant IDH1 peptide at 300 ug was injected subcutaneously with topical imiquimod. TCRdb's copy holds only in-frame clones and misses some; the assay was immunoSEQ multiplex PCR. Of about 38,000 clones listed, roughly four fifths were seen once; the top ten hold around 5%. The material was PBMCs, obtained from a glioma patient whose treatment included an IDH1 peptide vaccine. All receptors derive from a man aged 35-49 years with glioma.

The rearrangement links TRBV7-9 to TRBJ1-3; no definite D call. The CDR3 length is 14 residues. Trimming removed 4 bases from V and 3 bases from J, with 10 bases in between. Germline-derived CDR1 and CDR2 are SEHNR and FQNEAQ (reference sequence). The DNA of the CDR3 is TGTGCCAGCAGCTCGGAGGCCAGTGGAAACACCATATATTTT. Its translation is CASSSEASGNTIYF. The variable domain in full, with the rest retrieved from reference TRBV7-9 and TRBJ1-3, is DTGVSQNPRHKITKRGQNVTFRCDPISEHNRLYWYRQTLGQGPEFLTYFQNEAQLEKSRLLSDRFSAERPKGSFSTLEIQRTEQGDSAMYLCASSSEASGNTIYFGEGSWLTVV.

CDR3 DNA sequence: TGTGCCAGCAGCAGCATCAGGACAGGGGGCCCTGAAGCTTTCTTT. The encoded protein is CASSSIRTGGPEAFF. V is TRBV21-1 and J is TRBJ1-1; TRBD1 is the table's D call and was not checked against the DNA. TRBV21-1 is reported as a pseudogene. The CDR3 runs to 15 residues.

CDR3 loop: CASSLAAGASAEAFF. CDR3 nucleotide sequence: TGCGCCAGCAGCTTGGCGGCAGGGGCAAGCGCTGAAGCTTTCTTT. This rearrangement joins TRBV5-1 to TRBJ1-1; tentative D call: TRBD1 (6 bases). This CDR3 spans 15 amino acids. Germline loops: CDR1 SGHRS, CDR2 YFSETQ. V shed 0 bases and J shed 6 bases, with 15 bases lying between them.

The CDR3 bases are TGTGCCAGCAGCCAAGCAAGTATCGGGTACGAGCAGTACTTC. Its protein product is CASSQASIGYEQYF. The chain has TRBV7-8 and TRBJ2-7; D unresolved. Trimming took off 5 bases at V and 4 bases at J, with 15 bases between the two ends. Germline assignment: CDR1 SGHVS and CDR2 FQNEAQ. There are 14 residues in the CDR3.

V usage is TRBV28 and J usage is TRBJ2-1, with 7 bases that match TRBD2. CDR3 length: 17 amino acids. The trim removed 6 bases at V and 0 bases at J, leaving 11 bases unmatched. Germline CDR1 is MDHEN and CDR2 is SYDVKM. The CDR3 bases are TGTGCCAGCAGCCGACCTTCTAGCGGTAGCTCCTACAATGAGCAGTTCTTC. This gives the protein CASSRPSSGSSYNEQFF.

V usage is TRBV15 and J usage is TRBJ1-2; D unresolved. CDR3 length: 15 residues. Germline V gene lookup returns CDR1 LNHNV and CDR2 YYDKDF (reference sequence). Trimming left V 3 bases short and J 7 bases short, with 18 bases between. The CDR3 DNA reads TGTGCCACCAGCAGGTTCTCGGGTCCCGAAGGTGGCTACACCTTC. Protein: CATSRFSGPEGGYTF.

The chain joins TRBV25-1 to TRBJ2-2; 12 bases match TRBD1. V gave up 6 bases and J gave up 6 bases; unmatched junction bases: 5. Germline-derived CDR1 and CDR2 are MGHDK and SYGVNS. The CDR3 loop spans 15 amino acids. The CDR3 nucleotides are TGTGCCAGCAGGGCCGGGACAGGGGGCTCCGGGGAGCTGTTTTTT. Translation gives CASRAGTGGSGELFF.